The entry below gives a single T cell receptor beta chain sequence along with its context. This CDR3 spans 16 amino acids. Germline V gene data show CDR1 as SGHNT and CDR2 as YENEEA. The V and J ends lost 4 bases and 0 bases respectively, with 12 bases between them. This entry comes from a study of blood T cell repertoires in COVID-19. Study-level information: Samples representing acute and convalescent COVID-19 were sourced from the United States, Italy and Spain. Nucleic acid was either cDNA or gDNA, and it came from T cells, B-cell-depleted T cells, or PBMCs.

Per the original methods: For nucleated cells, counts were estimated from reference gene primer amplification. Assay: immunoSEQ multiplex PCR; the TCRdb copy retains only in-frame clones and omits some. V and J calls and clone size are given by that table; D and trimming were obtained from the DNA. The sample comprises about 63,000 clones, 79% of which are singletons, and 32% rests with the top ten. The receptor's source is a human donor in a cohort sampled during active COVID-19. The sequenced material came from peripheral blood. V usage is TRBV11-3 and J usage is TRBJ1-4; tentative D call: TRBD1 (5 bases). CDR3 coding DNA: TGTGCCAGCAGCTCCCTCCCCAGGGCAACTAATGAAAAACTGTTTTTT. Amino acids: CASSSLPRATNEKLFF.